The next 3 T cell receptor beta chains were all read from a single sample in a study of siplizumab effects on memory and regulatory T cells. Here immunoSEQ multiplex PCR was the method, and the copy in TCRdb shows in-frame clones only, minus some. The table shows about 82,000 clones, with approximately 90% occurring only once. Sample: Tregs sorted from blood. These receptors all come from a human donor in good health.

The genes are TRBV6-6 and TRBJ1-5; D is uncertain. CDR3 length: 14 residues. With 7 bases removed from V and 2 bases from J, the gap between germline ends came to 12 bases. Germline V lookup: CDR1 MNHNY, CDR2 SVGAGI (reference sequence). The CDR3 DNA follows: TGTGCCAGCACATCTGGGCAACGCAATCAGCCCCAGCATTTT. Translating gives CASTSGQRNQPQHF.

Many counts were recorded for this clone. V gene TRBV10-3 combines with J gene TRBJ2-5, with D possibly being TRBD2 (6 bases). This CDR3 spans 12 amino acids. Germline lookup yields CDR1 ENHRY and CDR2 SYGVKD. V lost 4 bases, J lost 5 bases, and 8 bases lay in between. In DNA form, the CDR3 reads TGTGCCATCAGTGTGGCGGGGGAGACCCAGTACTTC. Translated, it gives CAISVAGETQYF.

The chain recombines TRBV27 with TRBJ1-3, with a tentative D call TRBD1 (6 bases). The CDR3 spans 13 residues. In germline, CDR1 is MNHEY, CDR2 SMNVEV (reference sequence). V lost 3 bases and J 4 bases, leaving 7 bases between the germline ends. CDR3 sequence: CASSFQGGNTIYF. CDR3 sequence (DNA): TGTGCCAGCAGTTTCCAGGGGGGAAACACCATATATTTT.